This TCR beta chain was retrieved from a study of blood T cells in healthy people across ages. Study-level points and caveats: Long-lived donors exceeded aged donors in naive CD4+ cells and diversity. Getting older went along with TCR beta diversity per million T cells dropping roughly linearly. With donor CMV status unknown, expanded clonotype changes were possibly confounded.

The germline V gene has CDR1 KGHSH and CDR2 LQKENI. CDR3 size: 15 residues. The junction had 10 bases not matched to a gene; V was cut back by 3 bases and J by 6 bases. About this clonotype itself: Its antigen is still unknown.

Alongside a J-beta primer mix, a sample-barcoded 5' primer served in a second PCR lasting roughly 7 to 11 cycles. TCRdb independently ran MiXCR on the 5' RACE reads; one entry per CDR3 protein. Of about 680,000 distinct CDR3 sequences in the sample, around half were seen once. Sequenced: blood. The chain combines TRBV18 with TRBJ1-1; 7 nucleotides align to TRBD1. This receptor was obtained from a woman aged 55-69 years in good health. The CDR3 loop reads CASSPGTALSSEAFF. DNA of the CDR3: TGTGCCAGCTCACCCGGGACAGCACTCTCCTCTGAAGCTTTCTTT.